The following is a TCR beta chain sequence with its context. Its antigen is still unknown. No much larger clone is present one base from it, and per-base qualities are unavailable. This entry is derived from a study of OX40 agonist ivuxolimab in advanced cancers. The study in broad terms: Ivuxolimab was a fully human IgG2 agonistic monoclonal antibody targeting the costimulatory receptor OX40 (CD134). Intravenous ivuxolimab was administered to patients every 2 weeks at six dose levels: 0.01, 0.1, 0.3, 1.5, 3 and 10 mg/kg. Of the roughly 52 dose-escalation patients, hepatocellular carcinoma was present in 19, melanoma in around 15, renal cell carcinoma in 9 and head and neck cancer in 9. A male proportion of under 85% and a mean age of about 60 years, ranging from roughly 23 to 85, were recorded for the dose-escalation cohort. Prior anti-PD-1, anti-PD-L1 or anti-CTLA-4 therapy was permitted, and less than 45% of dose-escalation patients had received checkpoint inhibitors. Partial responses were achieved by three dose-escalation patients, of whom one had hepatocellular carcinoma and two had cutaneous melanoma. Peripheral TCRbeta sequencing aimed to test whether ivuxolimab altered TCR sequence diversity and caused clonal T-cell expansion. The paper describes the monotherapy dose-escalation part (N ≈ 49 patients) of the phase I trial of ivuxolimab. Results and caveats for the whole study, not just this receptor: In the 0.1-3.0 mg/kg groups, partial responders were among the patients with the lowest normalized peripheral clonal expansion, particularly in CD8+ T cells. Antigen specificity was not determined for the clonally expanded peripheral T cells. After ivuxolimab, expanded clones were on average more numerous among CD8+ T cells than among CD4+ T cells. At doses of 0.1 to 3.0 mg/kg, clonal expansion of both CD4+ and CD8+ T cells in blood was seen between baseline and week 6. Low levels of normalized T-cell clonal expansion were also seen in some patients who did not respond.

CDR1 and CDR2, looked up from the germline V gene (reference sequence), are MNHEY and SMNVEV. Reading from cysteine to phenylalanine, the CDR3 counts 16 amino acids. CDR3 DNA only is kept here, 48 bases in frame from base 1. Cut back by 4 bases and 1 base, the V and J ends lie 14 bases apart. For sequencing of the TCRbeta CDR3 region, genomic DNA was extracted from the sorted cells. TCRbeta CDR3 regions were sequenced using the immunoSEQ Assay. TCRdb provides this immuneACCESS table in a form limited to in-frame rearrangements. Some clones are lacking; in checked studies, under half of them reflect an unresolved V gene, and why the rest are absent is not known. A total of under 85,000 clones appear in this sample, more than 70% of them only once. Of the sample, around 0.53% is held by the ten largest clones. Patients with a history of autoimmune disease or receiving systemic immunosuppression were excluded from the trial. Peripheral blood for TCR sequencing was drawn from every dose cohort at baseline, at cycle 4 day 1 and at cycle 7 day 1. The samples were taken from a phase I, first-in-human, multicenter, open-label dose-escalation trial of ivuxolimab. The trial enrolled adults with locally advanced or metastatic head and neck squamous cell, hepatocellular, melanoma or renal cell carcinoma. Before TCR sequencing, CD4+ T cells and CD8+ T cells were sorted from peripheral blood as separate populations.

The clonotype comes from an adult with an advanced solid tumor such as melanoma, head and neck, liver or kidney cancer. The sequence is built from TRBV27 and TRBJ2-1; the D gene is possibly TRBD1, with 5 bases matching. This material consisted of CD4+ or CD8+ T cells sorted from blood, taken in a trial of the OX40 agonist ivuxolimab. CDR3 loop: CASSSRRESSYNEQFF. The nucleotide sequence reads as follows: TGTGCCAGCAGTTCCCGCAGGGAAAGTTCCTACAATGAGCAGTTCTTC.